The 30 T cell receptor beta chains listed next were all sequenced from one sample in a study of circulating and synovial CD4+ cells in juvenile arthritis. This table comes from immunoSEQ multiplex PCR, and its TCRdb copy is limited to in-frame clones, with some not included. The data show about 30,000 clones, with 85% to 95% seen just once and about 3% held by the top ten. Sequencing used CD4+ T cells from blood. All receptors derive from a human donor with juvenile idiopathic arthritis.

The chain uses TRBV5-5 and TRBJ2-7, with 11 positions matching TRBD1. The V gene end was trimmed by 3 bases and the J gene end by 6 bases; junction bases not matched to a gene: 2. CDR3 size: 13 residues. Germline CDR1 reads SGHKS; CDR2 reads YYEKEE (reference sequence). The CDR3 bases are TGTGCCAGCAGCTGGGACAGGGGGTCCGAGCAGTACTTC. Translation: CASSWDRGSEQYF.

As concerns this clone: Other DNA sequences in the sample encode the same CDR3. The chain joins TRBV10-3 to TRBJ2-5; D is ambiguous. CDR1 ENHRY and CDR2 SYGVKD come from the germline V gene. Trimming removed 4 bases at V and 3 bases at J, with 15 bases between. This CDR3 has 15 amino acids. CDR3: CAISVSEAVKETQYF. The CDR3 nucleotides are TGTGCCATCAGTGTTTCCGAGGCGGTAAAAGAGACCCAGTACTTC.

This chain links TRBV27 with TRBJ2-2, with 11 positions matching TRBD2. Trimming took 7 bases from V and 3 from J; bases not matched to a gene: 7. The length of the CDR3 is 16 residues. The V gene's germline CDR1 is MNHEY and CDR2 SMNVEV (reference sequence). CDR3 nucleotide sequence: TGTGCCAGCACCTTAGCGGGAGGGCCGTACACCGGGGAGCTGTTTTTT. This gives the protein CASTLAGGPYTGELFF.

The rearrangement links TRBV10-3 to TRBJ2-3, with a tentative D call TRBD2 (5 bases). Germline V CDR1 and CDR2: ENHRY, SYGVKD. V was trimmed by 7 bases and J by 2 bases, leaving 16 bases between them. This CDR3 spans 15 amino acids. CDR3 residues: CAITDGVEITDTQYF. CDR3 DNA: TGTGCCATCACCGACGGGGTCGAAATCACAGATACGCAGTATTTT.

The chain has TRBV7-2 and TRBJ2-4, with 8 bases identical to TRBD1. This CDR3 spans 16 amino acids. The V gene end was trimmed by 6 bases and the J gene end by 0 bases; junction bases not matched to a gene: 7. Germline V gene sequence: CDR1 SGHTA, CDR2 FQGNSA. In nucleotides, the CDR3 is TGTGCCAGCAGTCCCTGGACAGGGACAGCCAAAAACATTCAGTACTTC. Its translation is CASSPWTGTAKNIQYF. The variable domain in full, completed from reference TRBV7-2 and TRBJ2-4, reads GAGVSQSPSNKVTEKGKDVELRCDPISGHTALYWYRQSLGQGLEFLIYFQGNSAPDKSGLPSDRFSAERTGGSVSTLTIQRTQQEDSAVYLCASSPWTGTAKNIQYFGAGTRLSVL.

This chain uses TRBV5-1 with TRBJ2-3, with 7 bases that match TRBD2. V lost 4 bases and J lost 8; bases outside the gene matches: 1. The CDR3 contains 11 residues. The germline gives CDR1 SGHRS, CDR2 YFSETQ. The CDR3 sequence: CASSGGGTQYF. The CDR3 DNA is TGCGCCAGCAGCGGGGGGGGTACGCAGTATTTT. Combining the CDR3 with reference TRBV5-1 and TRBJ2-3 gives the whole variable domain KAGVTQTPRYLIKTRGQQVTLSCSPISGHRSVSWYQQTPGQGLQFLFEYFSETQRNKGNFPGRFSGRQFSNSRSEMNVSTLELGDSALYLCASSGGGTQYFGPGTRLTVL.

The DNA for the CDR3 is TGTGCCAGCAGTTTCTGGAGGATGGACGAGCAGTACTTC. It yields the protein CASSFWRMDEQYF. The V gene is TRBV27, the J gene TRBJ2-7, with D possibly TRBD2 on 5 matching bases. Looked up from germline, CDR1 is MNHEY and CDR2 is SMNVEV (reference sequence). The CDR3 spans 13 residues. Trimming shortened V by 3 bases and J by 5 bases, and 11 bases separated the two germline ends.

The rearrangement uses TRBV5-4 and TRBJ2-1; TRBD1 matches 8 bases. The germline V gene has CDR1 SGHNT and CDR2 YYREEE (reference sequence). Trimming took 4 bases from V and 5 from J; bases not matched to a gene: 8. CDR3 length: 15 residues. Here the CDR3 DNA reads TGTGCCAGCAGCAGAACCGGGACAGGACACAATGAGCAGTTCTTC. Residues: CASSRTGTGHNEQFF.

The V gene is TRBV11-3, the J gene TRBJ2-1, with TRBD2 matching 14 bases. The CDR3 loop spans 17 amino acids. Germline V CDR1 and CDR2: SGHNT, YENEEA. V lost 5 bases and J lost 3; bases outside the gene matches: 6. DNA of the CDR3: TGTGCCAGCAGCCTGGGACTAGCGGGAGAAGGCTACAATGAGCAGTTCTTC. Amino acids: CASSLGLAGEGYNEQFF.

This rearrangement joins TRBV6-1 to TRBJ2-3; 12 bases are a match to TRBD2. V gave up 10 bases and J gave up 2 bases; unmatched junction bases: 7. Germline CDR1 reads MNHNS; CDR2 reads SASEGT. This CDR3 region has 15 residues. CDR3 in DNA: TGTGCCAACCGACCTAGCGGGGGGGCCACAGATACGCAGTATTTT. Protein sequence: CANRPSGGATDTQYF.

The rearrangement uses TRBV18 and TRBJ2-6; D perhaps matches TRBD2 (5 bases). The length of the CDR3 is 14 residues. The V gene lost 5 bases and the J gene lost 2 bases, with 7 bases spanning the gap. Looked up from germline, CDR1 is KGHSH and CDR2 is LQKENI. The CDR3 here is CASSDGAGANVLTF. CDR3 coding DNA: TGTGCCAGCTCAGACGGGGCTGGGGCCAACGTCCTGACTTTC.

The chain is built from TRBV5-1 and TRBJ2-5; 8 bases agree with TRBD2. The V and J ends lost 4 bases and 3 bases, in that order; junction bases with no gene match: 8. Germline V CDR1 and CDR2: SGHRS, YFSETQ. This CDR3 spans 15 amino acids. CDR3 coding DNA: TGCGCCAGCAGCCGGGGGGGCGGGGCAGAAGAGACCCAGTACTTC. Its protein is CASSRGGGAEETQYF.

The chain has TRBV11-2 and TRBJ1-3; D may be TRBD1 (5 bases). This CDR3 is built from 16 residues. Germline V lookup: CDR1 SGHAT, CDR2 FQNNGV. The germline V and J ends were trimmed by 5 bases and 0 bases, with 14 bases remaining between them. The CDR3 DNA sequence: TGTGCCAGCAGCCCTCGACCTAGGGGCTCTGGAAACACCATATATTTT. Translating it yields CASSPRPRGSGNTIYF.

The chain couples TRBV18 to TRBJ1-2; D may be TRBD1 (6 bases). Germline CDR1 and CDR2: KGHSH and LQKENI. Trimming pared 3 bases from V and 8 bases from J, leaving 13 bases between. This CDR3 contains 13 residues. CDR3 loop: CASSPVGAGGYTF. DNA of the CDR3: TGTGCCAGCTCACCGGTGGGGGCCGGCGGCTACACCTTC. Full variable domain (remainder filled in from reference TRBV18 and TRBJ1-2): NAGVMQNPRHLVRRRGQEARLRCSPMKGHSHVYWYRQLPEEGLKFMVYLQKENIIDESGMPKERFSAEFPKEGPSILRIQQVVRGDSAAYFCASSPVGAGGYTFGSGTRLTVV.

The chain is built from TRBV7-9 and TRBJ1-2, with a tentative D call TRBD1 (6 bases). CDR1 and CDR2 from the germline V gene are SEHNR and FQNEAQ (reference sequence). V lost 1 base, J lost 6 bases, and 12 bases lay in between. The CDR3 is made up of 14 amino acids. The chain's CDR3 is CASSLVVGADGYTF. For the CDR3, the DNA is TGTGCCAGCAGCTTAGTGGTGGGGGCGGATGGCTACACCTTC.

The CDR3 is CAIRETGGANTGELFF. Here the CDR3 DNA reads TGTGCCATCAGGGAAACAGGGGGCGCGAACACCGGGGAGCTGTTTTTT. The V gene is TRBV10-3, the J gene TRBJ2-2; 9 nucleotides align to TRBD1. CDR1 ENHRY and CDR2 SYGVKD come from the germline V gene. With V trimmed by 6 bases and J by 0 bases, 5 bases remained unmatched. This CDR3 has 16 amino acids.

In this sample, this clone turned up once. The V call is TRBV6-5, the J call TRBJ2-7; 9 nucleotides agree with TRBD2. Germline trimming cut 6 bases from V and 0 bases from J; bases unmatched to any gene: 6. Per germline, CDR1 MNHEY and CDR2 SVGAGI. The CDR3 contains 15 residues. CDR3 in DNA: TGTGCCAGCAGACGCGCGGGAGGGAGCTCCTACGAGCAGTACTTC. Translated, it gives CASRRAGGSSYEQYF.

The chain couples TRBV6-5 to TRBJ2-3; tentative D call: TRBD2 (6 bases). The CDR3 consists of 16 residues. Germline V gene sequence: CDR1 MNHEY, CDR2 SVGAGI. V lost 3 bases and J lost 0, with 13 bases in between. CDR3 DNA: TGTGCCAGCAGTTATATGCCAAGCGGGAGCACAGATACGCAGTATTTT. This gives the protein CASSYMPSGSTDTQYF.

The gene calls are TRBV6-6 and TRBJ1-3; 10 bases fit TRBD1. Germline CDR1 is MNHNY and CDR2 is SVGAGI (reference sequence). The J segment lost 0 bases and the V segment lost 7 bases, leaving 6 bases of the junction unmatched. The CDR3 sequence is 16 residues long. Here the CDR3 reads CASIKTGGPSGNTIYF. The CDR3 nucleotides read TGTGCCAGCATCAAGACAGGGGGCCCCTCTGGAAACACCATATATTTT.

DNA of the CDR3: TGTGCCAGCAGCGGGGACAGGTCACAAAAAGAGACCCAGTACTTC. Translation: CASSGDRSQKETQYF. The J gene is TRBJ2-5, the V gene TRBV5-6; 8 bases align to TRBD1. Germline trimming cut 4 bases from V and 3 bases from J; bases unmatched to any gene: 8. Germline loops: CDR1 SGHDT, CDR2 YYEEEE. The CDR3 is 15 residues long.

This chain links TRBV2 with TRBJ2-1, with 8 bases matching TRBD1. After removal of 11 bases from V and 6 bases from J, the junction contained 9 bases not matched to a gene. Looked up from germline, CDR1 is SNHLY and CDR2 is FYNNEI. The CDR3 totals 13 residues. Written as DNA, the CDR3 is TGTGCCGGCACTACAGGGGGAGGCAATGAGCAGTTCTTC. Amino acid sequence: CAGTTGGGNEQFF.

This clone was found a few times. The J gene is TRBJ2-3, the V gene TRBV4-2; D not resolved. Germline values: CDR1 LGHNA, CDR2 YNFKEQ. The CDR3 length is 15 residues. V was pared by 0 bases and J by 4 bases, with 11 bases between. The CDR3 coding sequence is TGTGCCAGCAGCCAAGATTCCCTAGATGCAGATACGCAGTATTTT. Amino acids: CASSQDSLDADTQYF.

The rearrangement uses TRBV6-5 and TRBJ2-7; the D gene is possibly TRBD1 (5 bases). CDR1 and CDR2 from the germline V gene are MNHEY and SVGAGI. V was pared by 7 bases and J by 2 bases, with 12 bases between. This CDR3 spans 13 amino acids. The CDR3 nucleotides read TGTGCCAGCACCTCGGCAGGGACCTACGAGCAGTACTTC. Translation: CASTSAGTYEQYF.

This clone was picked up one time. The rearrangement joins TRBV11-1 to TRBJ2-2; TRBD2 might be the D (5 bases). Trimming took off 5 bases at V and 4 bases at J, with 11 bases between the two ends. This CDR3 is 14 amino acids long. CDR1 is SGHAT, CDR2 FQDESV, per germline (reference sequence). CDR3 loop: CASSGGGSTGELFF. The CDR3 DNA sequence: TGTGCCAGCAGCGGAGGAGGTAGCACCGGGGAGCTGTTTTTT.

The chain recombines TRBV5-4 with TRBJ2-3, with 10 bases identical to TRBD2. The germline V gene encodes CDR1 SGHNT and CDR2 YYREEE (reference sequence). V gave up 4 bases and J gave up 5 bases; unmatched junction bases: 13. This CDR3 region has 17 residues. DNA of the CDR3: TGTGCCAGCAGCGTCCAGCTAGCGGGAGTAGCCAGAGATACGCAGTATTTT. This translates into CASSVQLAGVARDTQYF.

The chain is built from TRBV4-1 and TRBJ1-2; D gene ambiguous. This CDR3 has 14 amino acids. Germline loops: CDR1 MGHRA, CDR2 YSYEKL. Trimming left V 4 bases short and J 6 bases short, with 15 bases between. The CDR3 region has the DNA TGCGCCAGCAGCCCAAGAGGGAGTCGGGATGGCTACACCTTC. This codes for CASSPRGSRDGYTF.

The rearrangement joins TRBV9 to TRBJ1-2; 11 bases agree with TRBD1. The trim removed 3 bases at V and 8 bases at J, leaving 12 bases unmatched. Germline CDR1 reads SGDLS; CDR2 reads YYNGEE. This CDR3 spans 16 amino acids. DNA of the CDR3: TGTGCCAGCAGCGCCCGACAATCCGGGACAGGGGGAGGCTACACCTTC. Its protein product is CASSARQSGTGGGYTF.

The CDR3 sequence is CASKLAGGASYEQYF. The DNA of the CDR3 is TGTGCCAGCAAACTAGCGGGAGGGGCCTCCTACGAGCAGTACTTC. The V call is TRBV28, the J call TRBJ2-7; the match to TRBD2 covers 13 bases. From germline, CDR1 is MDHEN and CDR2 SYDVKM. The CDR3 consists of 15 residues. Trimming cost V 7 bases and J 0 bases; bases outside gene matches: 3.

The V call is TRBV6-5, the J call TRBJ2-3; 7 bases are shared with TRBD1. CDR1 and CDR2 (germline): MNHEY, SVGAGI. The CDR3 contains 14 residues. V lost 2 bases to trimming and J lost 6 bases; unmatched junction nucleotides: 5. In DNA, the CDR3 is TGTGCCAGCAGTTACAGGGGGCGAAGGGATACGCAGTATTTT. Protein product: CASSYRGRRDTQYF.

This chain links TRBV5-1 with TRBJ2-3; TRBD2 agrees at 13 bases. Trimming took 5 bases from V and 2 from J; bases not matched to a gene: 8. The CDR3 runs to 17 residues. CDR1 is SGHRS and CDR2 is YFSETQ in the germline V gene. CDR3 region: CASSKLAGGGVTDTQYF. The CDR3 DNA reads as TGCGCCAGCAGTAAACTAGCGGGAGGGGGTGTCACAGATACGCAGTATTTT.